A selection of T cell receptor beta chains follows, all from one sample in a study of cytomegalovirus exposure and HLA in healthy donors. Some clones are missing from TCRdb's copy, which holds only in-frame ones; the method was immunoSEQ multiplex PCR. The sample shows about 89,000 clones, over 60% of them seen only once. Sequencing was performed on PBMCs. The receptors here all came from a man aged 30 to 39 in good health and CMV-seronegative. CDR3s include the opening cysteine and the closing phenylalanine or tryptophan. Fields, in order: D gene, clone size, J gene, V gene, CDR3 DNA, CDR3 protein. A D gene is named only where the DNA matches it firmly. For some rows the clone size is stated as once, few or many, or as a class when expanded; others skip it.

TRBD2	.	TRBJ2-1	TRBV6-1	TGTGCCAGCAGCGCCGCTAGCGGGGTTAATGAGCAGTTCTTC	CASSAASGVNEQFF
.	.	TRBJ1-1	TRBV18	TGTGCCAGCTCACCAAACGGAGCTGAAGCTTTCTTT	CASSPNGAEAFF
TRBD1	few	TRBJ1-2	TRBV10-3	TGTGCCATCAGTGAAGCCGGGACAGCCTATGGCTACACCTTC	CAISEAGTAYGYTF
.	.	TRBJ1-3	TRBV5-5	TGTGCCAGCAGCTTGGTCGGGATGAACTCTGGAAACACCATATATTTT	CASSLVGMNSGNTIYF
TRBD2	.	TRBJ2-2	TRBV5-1	TGCGCCAGCAGCTTGGGACTAGCGGACACCGGGGAGCTGTTTTTT	CASSLGLADTGELFF
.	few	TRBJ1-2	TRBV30	TGTGCCTGGAGTACGGGGTACGGCTACACCTTC	CAWSTGYGYTF
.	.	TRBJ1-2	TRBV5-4	TGTGCCAGCAGCTTGGGGGCGGAAGGGGGAAGAATAGGCTACACCTTC	CASSLGAEGGRIGYTF
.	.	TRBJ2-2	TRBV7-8	TGTGCCAGCAGCCCCGGGGATTCGAACACCGGGGAGCTGTTTTTT	CASSPGDSNTGELFF
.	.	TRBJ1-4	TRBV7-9	TGTTCCAGCAGCTTAGGGGCTGATGAAAAACTGTTTTTT	CSSSLGADEKLFF
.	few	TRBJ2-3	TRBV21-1	TGTGCCAGCAGCAAAGCTCCGGGAGACGGAACAGATACGCAGTATTTT	CASSKAPGDGTDTQYF
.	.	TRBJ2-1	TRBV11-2	TGTGCCAGCAGCTTAGGTGGGAGTGAGCAGTTCTTC	CASSLGGSEQFF
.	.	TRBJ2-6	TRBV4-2	TGTGCCAGCAGCCAAGCTATGTTCGGCACAGGGAGCGGGGCCAACGTCCTGACTTTC	CASSQAMFGTGSGANVLTF
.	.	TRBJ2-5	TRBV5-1	TGCGCCAGCAGCTTGGTACTGGGGGGAAGTGAGACCCAGTACTTC	CASSLVLGGSETQYF
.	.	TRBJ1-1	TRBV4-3	TGCGCCAGCAGCCTCACAGGGCTGAACACTGAAGCTTTCTTT	CASSLTGLNTEAFF
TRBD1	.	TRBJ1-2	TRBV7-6	TGTGCCAGCAGCCAGGGGGTGGCAGGAGCTAACTATGGCTACACCTTC	CASSQGVAGANYGYTF
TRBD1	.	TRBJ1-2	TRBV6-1	TGTGCCAGCAGTGAAGGACAGGGGATTCAGTATGGCTACACCTTC	CASSEGQGIQYGYTF
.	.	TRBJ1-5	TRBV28	TGTGCCAGCAAGGAACAGGCCAGCAGCAGGCAGCCCCAGCATTTT	CASKEQASSRQPQHF
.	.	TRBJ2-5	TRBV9	TGTGCCAGCAGCGTACCGACCGGGAGCCTCAAAGAGACCCAGTACTTC	CASSVPTGSLKETQYF
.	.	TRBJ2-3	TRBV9	TGTGCCAGCAGCGTAGGCGCGGCCCAGGATACGCAGTATTTT	CASSVGAAQDTQYF
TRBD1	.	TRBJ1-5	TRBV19	TGTGCCAGTACCTGGACAGGGATTAGCAATCAGCCCCAGCATTTT	CASTWTGISNQPQHF
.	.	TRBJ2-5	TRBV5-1	TGCGCCAGCAGCTTGAAGGCAGGGCGGGAGACCCAGTACTTC	CASSLKAGRETQYF
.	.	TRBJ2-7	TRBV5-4	TGTGCCAGCAGCTTTGCGGCGGGAACGGACGAGCAGTACTTC	CASSFAAGTDEQYF
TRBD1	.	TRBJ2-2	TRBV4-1	TGCGCCAGCAGAATACAGGGGGCGGAGGCCGGGGAGCTGTTTTTT	CASRIQGAEAGELFF
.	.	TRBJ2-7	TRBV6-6	TGTGCCAGCAGTCCCCGGAGGGGCAACACCTACGAGCAGTACTTC	CASSPRRGNTYEQYF
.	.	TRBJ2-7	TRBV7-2	TGTGCCAGCAGCTTAGATTACACCTCCTACGAGCAGTACTTC	CASSLDYTSYEQYF
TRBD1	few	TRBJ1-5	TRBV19	TGTGCCACCACGGGAAACAGGGGGCTATGGCAGCCCCAGCATTTT	CATTGNRGLWQPQHF
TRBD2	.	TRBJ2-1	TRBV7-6	TGTGCCAGCAGCTTACTAGCGGGTCCCTACAATGAGCAGTTCTTC	CASSLLAGPYNEQFF
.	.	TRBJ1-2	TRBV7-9	TGTGCCAGCAGCTTAGATACAGGGCTTGAAGGCTACACCTTC	CASSLDTGLEGYTF
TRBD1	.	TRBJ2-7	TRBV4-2	TGTGCCAGCAGCCAAGATTACCCAGGGGGCTCCTACGAGCAGTACTTC	CASSQDYPGGSYEQYF
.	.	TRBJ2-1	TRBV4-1	TGCGCCAGCAGCCAAGTCGCTAGTAGCGGAAGCTCCTACAATGAGCAGTTCTTC	CASSQVASSGSSYNEQFF
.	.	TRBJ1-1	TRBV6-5	TGTGCCAGCAGTTACTCTGGGGTTAGGGGAGCTTTCTTT	CASSYSGVRGAFF
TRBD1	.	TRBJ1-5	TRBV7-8	TGTGCCAGCAGCTTGACAGGGGGCCTCCCCAATCAGCCCCAGCATTTT	CASSLTGGLPNQPQHF
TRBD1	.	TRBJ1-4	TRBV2	TGTGCCAGCAGGGGGACAGGGCATAATGAAAAGCTGTTTTTT	CASRGTGHNEKLFF
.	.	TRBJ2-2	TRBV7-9	TGTGCCAGCAGCTCACTTCAGGGTTGGGAATACACCGGGGAGCTGTTTTTT	CASSSLQGWEYTGELFF
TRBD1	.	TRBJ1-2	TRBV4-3	TGCGCCAGCAGCCAAGAAGTTACAGGGGCAGGCTATGGCTACACCTTC	CASSQEVTGAGYGYTF
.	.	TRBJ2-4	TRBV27	TGTGCCAGCAGTGCCCGGGGCAGGGGGGACATTCAGTACTTC	CASSARGRGDIQYF
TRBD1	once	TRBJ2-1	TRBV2	TGTGCCAGCAGTGAAGTTATAGGGGACAGAGAAAATGAGCAGTTCTTC	CASSEVIGDRENEQFF
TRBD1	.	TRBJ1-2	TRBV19	TGTGCCAGTAGTGCCCCCCTGGGGGACAGGGGGCATGGCTACACCTTC	CASSAPLGDRGHGYTF
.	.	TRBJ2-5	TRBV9	TGTGCCAGCAGCGTAGGATTGACTCAAGAGACCCAGTACTTC	CASSVGLTQETQYF
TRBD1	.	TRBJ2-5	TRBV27	TGTGCCAGCAGCTACCAGGGGGTTACGGAGACCCAGTACTTC	CASSYQGVTETQYF
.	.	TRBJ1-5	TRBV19	TGTGCCAGTAGTTTCGCGATCGGTCAGCCCCAGCATTTT	CASSFAIGQPQHF
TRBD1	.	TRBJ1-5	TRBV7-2	TGTGCCAGCAGACGCGGGACAGCATTGAATCAGCCCCAGCATTTT	CASRRGTALNQPQHF
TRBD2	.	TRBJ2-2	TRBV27	TGTGCCAGCAGTTTATTTCTAGCGGCCGGGGAGCTGTTTTTT	CASSLFLAAGELFF
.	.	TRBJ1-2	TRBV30	TGTGCCTGGAGCTTAAATGACATCGGTTTCACCTTC	CAWSLNDIGFTF
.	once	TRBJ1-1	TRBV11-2	TGTGCCAGCAGCTCCCCCCAGAAATTTCGAGGGAACACTGAAGCTTTCTTT	CASSSPQKFRGNTEAFF
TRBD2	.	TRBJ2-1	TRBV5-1	TGCGCCAGCAGCCCGTCGGCTAGCGGGGCTAACAATGAGCAGTTCTTC	CASSPSASGANNEQFF
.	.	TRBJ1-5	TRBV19	TGTGCCAGTAGTATAGTTCAGGGCCATCAGCCCCAGCATTTT	CASSIVQGHQPQHF
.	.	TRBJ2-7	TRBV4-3	TGCGCCAGCAGCCAATTTTGGGGGGATACCTACGAGCAGTACTTC	CASSQFWGDTYEQYF
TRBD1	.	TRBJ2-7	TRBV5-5	TGTGCCAGCAGCTTGGATTGGGGGACAGGGCGATGGGGCTACGAGCAGTACTTC	CASSLDWGTGRWGYEQYF
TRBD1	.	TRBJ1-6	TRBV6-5	TGTGCCAGCAGTCAGGAGACAGGGCTCGGTTCACCCCTCCACTTT	CASSQETGLGSPLHF
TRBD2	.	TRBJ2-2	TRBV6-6	TGTGCCAGCAGTAAACTGAGGACTAGCGGGCCCGGGGAGCTGTTTTTT	CASSKLRTSGPGELFF
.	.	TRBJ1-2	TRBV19	TGTGCCAGTAGTGTACAGGGTGTCTATGGCTACACCTTC	CASSVQGVYGYTF
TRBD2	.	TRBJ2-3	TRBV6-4	TGTGCCAGCAGTGTGGGGGGGAGCACAGATACGCAGTATTTT	CASSVGGSTDTQYF
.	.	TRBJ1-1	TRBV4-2	TGTGCCAGCAGCCAAGAAACAGGGTCGGTCACTGAAGCTTTCTTT	CASSQETGSVTEAFF
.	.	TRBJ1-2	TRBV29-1	TGCAGCGTTGAGAGCAACTATGGCTACACCTTC	CSVESNYGYTF
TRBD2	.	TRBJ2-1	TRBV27	TGTACCAGCAGTTTATCCCGGACTAGCGGGGGAGTTAGGCAGTTCTTC	CTSSLSRTSGGVRQFF
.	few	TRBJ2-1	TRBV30	TGTGCCTGGAGTGTACTTAATGAGCAGTTCTTC	CAWSVLNEQFF
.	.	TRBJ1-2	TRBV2	TGTGCCAGCAGCGCGACAGTTAACTATGGCTACACCTTC	CASSATVNYGYTF
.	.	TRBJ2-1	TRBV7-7	TGTGCCAGTGCCCTTCGGTTTAGCTCCTACAATGAGCAGTTCTTC	CASALRFSSYNEQFF
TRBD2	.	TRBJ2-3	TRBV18	TGTGCCAGCTCACGCACCCTAGCGGGGGGACGAGATACGCAGTATTTT	CASSRTLAGGRDTQYF